The T cell receptor beta chain under discussion was sequenced for a study of CD8 T cells in Susac syndrome. Sequencing targeted TCR beta in T cells from blood (CD8+ and CD4+). Negative isolation was used for CD8+ and CD4+ T cells, and FACS enrichment was applied to TEMRA cells. Germline lookup yields CDR1 ENHRY and CDR2 SYGVKD. V lost 6 bases to trimming and J lost 0 bases; unmatched junction nucleotides: 6. The CDR3 spans 16 residues. An input of about 0.45 to 1 ug of RNA was subjected to reverse transcription using random hexamers. Amplification of TCR beta CDR3 was carried out by immunoSEQ multiplex PCR, which covered 54 Vbeta and 13 Jbeta segments. Each CDR3 protein is one row after TCRdb ran MiXCR on the immunoSEQ multiplex PCR reads. The sample lists around 130,000 distinct CDR3 sequences, roughly 80% occurring once.

Sequenced material: CD8+ T cells from PBMCs. The sequence was obtained from a human donor with multiple sclerosis. The chain recombines TRBV10-3 with TRBJ1-1; 11 nucleotides align to TRBD1. In DNA, the CDR3 is TGTGCCATCAGCTCAGGACAGGGGGCCATGAACACTGAAGCTTTCTTT. Translating gives CAISSGQGAMNTEAFF.